This TCR beta chain appears in the sequencing data of a study of blood T cell repertoires in COVID-19. The overall study: Donors in the United States, Italy and Spain gave samples during acute or convalescent COVID-19. In each case, the material was cDNA or gDNA derived from T cells, B-cell-depleted T cells, or PBMCs.

Authors' analysis steps: Cell counts per sample came from amplifying reference gene primers. Sequencing used immunoSEQ multiplex PCR; TCRdb keeps in-frame clones, though not all of them. The V and J calls and clone size are taken from that table; D and trimming were inferred from the DNA. The table includes roughly 14,000 clones, 82% detected once. The ends lost 0 bases at V and 5 bases at J; junction bases unmatched: 4. Germline CDR1 and CDR2: SGHRS and YFSETQ. The CDR3 runs to 14 residues. Sequencing was performed on peripheral blood. The chain is built from TRBV5-1 and TRBJ1-1, with TRBD1 identical over 7 bases. The TCR originated in an elderly man with active or convalescent COVID-19. The DNA for the CDR3 is TGCGCCAGCAGCTTGGACAGGGGTGGTACTGAAGCTTTCTTT. Translated, it gives CASSLDRGGTEAFF.